This TCR beta chain was identified in a study of cytotoxic CD8 clonotypes in ibrutinib-treated CLL. Study-level information: IGHV unmutated 17 to 18; relapsed/refractory 11; treatment-naive around 14. After median around six years, around 14 stayed in remission, some twelve progressed; responses roughly 25 partial, 2 complete. Study-wide points: Rare overall, public clonotypes shrank or held steady under therapy.

To note about this clone: As yet, its antigen is unknown.

Frozen-stored PBMCs produced 1.5 to 2.5 micrograms of genomic DNA for TCR beta libraries. The CDR3 runs to 14 residues. Trimming removed 1 base from V and 4 bases from J, with 8 bases in between. Per the germline V gene, CDR1 is SGHAT and CDR2 is FQNNGV. Sequencing used immunoSEQ multiplex PCR; TCRdb keeps in-frame clones, though not all of them. This table has about 160,000 clones, 84% appearing once. The material was PBMCs, obtained after 24 months of ibrutinib treatment. The chain combines TRBV11-2 with TRBJ1-5; D ambiguous. The origin of this receptor is a human donor with chronic lymphocytic leukemia. The CDR3 reads CASSLVDGNQPQHF. In DNA form, the CDR3 reads TGTGCCAGCAGCTTAGTGGACGGTAATCAGCCCCAGCATTTT.